These 31 T cell receptor beta chains were all obtained from the same sample, sequenced in a study of blood T cell repertoires in COVID-19. This table comes from immunoSEQ multiplex PCR, and its TCRdb copy is limited to in-frame clones, with some not included. This table holds about 130,000 clones, around 85% found once. The material sequenced was peripheral blood. The source of these receptors is a woman aged 45-60 years with acute or convalescent COVID-19.

The CDR3 region is CASSLAPGRGDGNQPQHF. The CDR3 DNA reads as TGTGCCAGCAGCTTGGCCCCAGGGCGAGGTGATGGCAATCAGCCCCAGCATTTT. The genes are TRBV5-5 and TRBJ1-5; TRBD1 is a possible D gene (5 bases). CDR1 is SGHKS and CDR2 is YYEKEE in the germline V gene (reference sequence). The CDR3 has 18 amino acids. The ends were cut back, 0 bases at V and 2 bases at J, with 18 bases in the middle.

V usage is TRBV27 and J usage is TRBJ1-2, with TRBD1 identical over 10 bases. Germline V lookup: CDR1 MNHEY, CDR2 SMNVEV (reference sequence). Trimming removed 0 bases from V and 4 bases from J; junction bases left unmatched: 14. There are 19 residues in the CDR3. The CDR3 nucleotides are TGTGCCAGCAGTTTATCTGCCGGGACCGGGACAGGGGCCGCCTATGGCTACACCTTC. It specifies CASSLSAGTGTGAAYGYTF.

The V call is TRBV5-1, the J call TRBJ1-1; a weak D match, TRBD1 (6 bases). Trimming left V 10 bases short and J 4 bases short, with 14 bases between. Germline assignment: CDR1 SGHRS and CDR2 YFSETQ. CDR3 length: 12 residues. This chain's CDR3 is CADSRGSTEAFF. CDR3 nucleotide sequence: TGCGCCGACAGTAGGGGGAGCACTGAAGCTTTCTTT.

This chain connects TRBV19 to TRBJ2-7, with TRBD1 as a possible D gene (6 bases). Germline V lookup: CDR1 LNHDA, CDR2 SQIVND (reference sequence). The CDR3 covers 14 residues. Trimming left V 10 bases short and J 3 bases short, with 19 bases between. CDR3 in amino acids: CATRQALSSYEQYF. The DNA of the CDR3 is TGTGCCACCCGACAGGCCCTTAGTAGCTACGAGCAGTACTTC.

The V gene is TRBV9, the J gene TRBJ2-7; a weak D match, TRBD2 (6 bases). This CDR3 has 15 residues. CDR1 and CDR2 from the germline V gene are SGDLS and YYNGEE. V lost 4 bases and J lost 3, with 17 bases in between. CDR3 amino acids: CASSPTGAGIYEQYF. As DNA, the CDR3 is TGTGCCAGCAGCCCAACGGGAGCCGGGATCTACGAGCAGTACTTC. Full variable domain (missing parts from reference TRBV9 and TRBJ2-7): DSGVTQTPKHLITATGQRVTLRCSPRSGDLSVYWYQQSLDQGLQFLIQYYNGEERAKGNILERFSAQQFPDLHSELNLSSLELGDSALYFCASSPTGAGIYEQYFGPGTRLTVT.

The chain couples TRBV6-1 to TRBJ1-1; tentatively, D is TRBD1 (6 bases). V lost 3 bases and J lost 5, with 19 bases in between. The CDR3 is 16 residues long. Germline V gene data show CDR1 as MNHNS and CDR2 as SASEGT. The CDR3 DNA sequence: TGTGCCAGCAGTGATAGGGGGTTGGGAGGGGGAACTGAAGCTTTCTTT. Amino acid sequence: CASSDRGLGGGTEAFF.

V and J are TRBV4-1 and TRBJ1-6; D call uncertain. The germline gives CDR1 MGHRA, CDR2 YSYEKL. This CDR3 is built from 12 residues. Trimming removed 4 bases at V and 7 bases at J, with 5 bases between. The CDR3 sequence is CASSPPNSPLHF. CDR3 nucleotide sequence: TGCGCCAGCAGCCCCCCAAATTCACCCCTCCACTTT.

V and J are TRBV7-8 and TRBJ1-4; possibly TRBD1 for D (6 bases). V dropped 5 bases and J dropped 0 bases, with 10 bases sitting between them. The length of the CDR3 is 15 residues. Germline V gives CDR1 SGHVS, CDR2 FQNEAQ. CDR3 amino acids: CASSLRTATNEKLFF. The CDR3 DNA sequence: TGTGCCAGCAGCCTCAGGACAGCAACTAATGAAAAACTGTTTTTT.

This clone occurred once. One junction end disagrees with the germline gene, perhaps due to a read error. J is TRBJ1-2 and V is TRBV30, with 8 nucleotides matching TRBD1. Germline V gene sequence: CDR1 GTSNPN, CDR2 SVGIG (reference sequence). There are 14 residues in the CDR3. In DNA, the CDR3 is TGTGCCTGGAGCCAGACAGGGGCTAATTATGGCTACACCTTC. It codes for CAWSQTGANYGYTF.

The rearrangement joins TRBV2 to TRBJ1-6; 8 nucleotides align to TRBD1. The V segment lost 8 bases and the J segment 7 bases; nucleotides outside the gene matches: 7. From germline, CDR1 is SNHLY and CDR2 FYNNEI. The CDR3 loop spans 14 amino acids. The DNA for the CDR3 is TGTGCCAGCTCCCGACAGGGGCCGAATTCACCCCTCCACTTT. Amino acid sequence: CASSRQGPNSPLHF.

The V and J genes are TRBV4-1 and TRBJ1-2; D uncertain. The germline V gene has CDR1 MGHRA and CDR2 YSYEKL. This CDR3 contains 14 residues. V lost 3 bases, J lost 2 bases, and 10 bases lay in between. CDR3 bases: TGCGCCAGCAGCCAGACGACAAGCAACTATGGCTACACCTTC. It specifies CASSQTTSNYGYTF.

The chain has TRBV5-4 and TRBJ2-3; no reliable D call. V was trimmed by 4 bases and J by 2 bases, leaving 11 bases between them. The CDR3 runs 14 residues. CDR1 is SGHNT and CDR2 is YYREEE in the germline V gene (reference sequence). The DNA of the CDR3 is TGTGCCAGCAGCCAAAACACAGCCACAGATACGCAGTATTTT. It translates to CASSQNTATDTQYF.

The chain links TRBV5-5 to TRBJ2-3; maybe TRBD1 (6 bases). In germline, CDR1 is SGHKS, CDR2 YYEKEE (reference sequence). CDR3 length: 15 residues. The germline V and J ends were trimmed by 7 bases and 3 bases, with 18 bases remaining between them. The CDR3 DNA follows: TGTGCCAGCTCCGACAGGAGTAAGGCTACAGATACGCAGTATTTT. Translating gives CASSDRSKATDTQYF.

The V and J genes are TRBV3-1 (or the pseudogene TRBV3-2) and TRBJ2-3; maybe TRBD2 (6 bases). Trimming shortened V by 0 bases and J by 0 bases, and 13 bases separated the two germline ends. CDR3 length equals 17 residues. CDR1 and CDR2 from the germline V gene are LGHDT and YNNKEL (reference sequence). In DNA, the CDR3 is TGTGCCAGCAGCCAAGATAGGGCGGGGAGGAGCACAGATACGCAGTATTTT. This translates into CASSQDRAGRSTDTQYF.

V usage is TRBV3-1 (or the pseudogene TRBV3-2) and J usage is TRBJ1-2; 10 bases are shared with TRBD1. The CDR3 totals 16 residues. Trimming cost V 4 bases and J 4 bases; bases outside gene matches: 9. The V gene's germline CDR1 is LGHDT and CDR2 YNNKEL (reference sequence). The CDR3 DNA reads as TGTGCCAGCAGCCTGGGACAGGGGCCATCTTCCTATGGCTACACCTTC. Translating it yields CASSLGQGPSSYGYTF.

V usage is TRBV6-5 and J usage is TRBJ1-1; D remains unclear. Germline V gives CDR1 MNHEY, CDR2 SVGAGI. The CDR3 is made up of 13 amino acids. Trimming removed 6 bases at V and 4 bases at J, with 12 bases between. The CDR3 reads CASRVYSSTEAFF. The CDR3 bases are TGTGCCAGCAGAGTATACTCAAGCACTGAAGCTTTCTTT.

V and J are TRBV5-6 and TRBJ1-2; 9 bases fit TRBD1. With 3 bases clipped from V and 3 bases from J, the junction kept 3 bases outside the gene matches. Germline assignment: CDR1 SGHDT and CDR2 YYEEEE. The CDR3 runs to 14 residues. CDR3 protein: CASSWTGEHYGYTF. The CDR3 nucleotides are TGTGCCAGCAGCTGGACAGGGGAACACTATGGCTACACCTTC. Using reference TRBV5-6 and TRBJ1-2 for the parts outside the CDR3, the full variable domain is DAGVTQSPTHLIKTRGQQVTLRCSPKSGHDTVSWYQQALGQGPQFIFQYYEEEERQRGNFPDRFSGHQFPNYSSELNVNALLLGDSALYLCASSWTGEHYGYTFGSGTRLTVV.

The chain couples TRBV5-4 to TRBJ2-7; the match to TRBD1 covers 9 bases. From germline, CDR1 is SGHNT and CDR2 YYREEE (reference sequence). J was trimmed by 0 bases and V by 5 bases; bases with no gene match: 15. This CDR3 spans 18 amino acids. This CDR3 reads CASSLKVQGAVSSYEQYF. CDR3 DNA sequence: TGTGCCAGCAGTCTCAAGGTACAGGGGGCAGTAAGCTCCTACGAGCAGTACTTC.

The V gene is TRBV7-8, the J gene TRBJ1-2; 9 bases align to TRBD1. CDR1 SGHVS and CDR2 FQNEAQ come from the germline V gene. V shed 1 base and J 8 bases; nucleotides not matched to a gene: 8. The CDR3 is 15 residues long. The CDR3 region is CASSLGQGVSEGYTF. The CDR3 region has the DNA TGTGCCAGCAGCTTAGGACAGGGGGTTTCAGAAGGCTACACCTTC.

This clone has only one observation. Additional DNA sequences in this sample encode the identical CDR3. This chain joins TRBV3-1 (or the pseudogene TRBV3-2) and TRBJ1-1, with no clear D. CDR1 is LGHDT, CDR2 YNNKEL, per germline (reference sequence). Trimming cost V 1 base and J 1 base, with 7 bases left between them. The CDR3 is 14 residues long. The CDR3: CASSQVRGNTEAFF. In DNA form, the CDR3 reads TGTGCCAGCAGCCAAGTTCGAGGGAACACTGAAGCTTTCTTT.

The rearrangement links TRBV4-1 to TRBJ1-1, with 8 bases aligning to TRBD1. V was pared by 4 bases and J by 1 base, with 5 bases of the junction left unmatched. Germline V lookup: CDR1 MGHRA, CDR2 YSYEKL. CDR3 length: 15 residues. For the CDR3, the DNA is TGCGCCAGCAGCCCTAGCGGACAGGGGAACACTGAAGCTTTCTTT. As protein: CASSPSGQGNTEAFF.

Only one count was recorded for this clone. J is TRBJ1-4 and V is TRBV29-1; the D is unclear. The CDR3 sequence is 10 residues long. Germline V gene sequence: CDR1 SQVTM, CDR2 ANQGSEA. The ends were cut back, 6 bases at V and 7 bases at J, with 6 bases in the middle. The CDR3 region has the DNA TGCAGCGTCGAACGTGAAAAACTGTTTTTT. This gives the protein CSVEREKLFF.

V gene TRBV2 combines with J gene TRBJ2-4, with a tentative D call TRBD1 (6 bases). V gave up 4 bases and J gave up 10 bases, with 14 bases separating them. This CDR3 is built from 13 residues. The V gene's germline CDR1 is SNHLY and CDR2 FYNNEI. CDR3 coding DNA: TGTGCCAGCAGTGGCCAGGACAGAAAGATTCAGTACTTC. It encodes CASSGQDRKIQYF. The full variable domain, its missing parts supplied by reference TRBV2 and TRBJ2-4, is EPEVTQTPSHQVTQMGQEVILRCVPISNHLYFYWYRQILGQKVEFLVSFYNNEISEKSEIFDDQFSVERPDGSNFTLKIRSTKLEDSAMYFCASSGQDRKIQYFGAGTRLSVL.

The chain couples TRBV3-1 (or the pseudogene TRBV3-2) to TRBJ1-2; TRBD1 matches at 10 bases. Germline values: CDR1 LGHDT, CDR2 YNNKEL (reference sequence). The CDR3 runs to 16 residues. After removal of 0 bases from V and 6 bases from J, the junction contained 7 bases not matched to a gene. DNA for the CDR3: TGTGCCAGCAGCCAAGAGCCGGGACAGGGGCAGAATGGCTACACCTTC. Amino acid sequence: CASSQEPGQGQNGYTF.

This chain connects TRBV5-1 to TRBJ2-1; 7 bases are a match to TRBD2. Germline loops: CDR1 SGHRS, CDR2 YFSETQ. Trimming at V came to 0 bases and at J to 2 bases, leaving 8 bases not matched to a gene. The length of the CDR3 is 17 residues. This CDR3 reads CASSLAPGGGTYNEQFF. The CDR3 nucleotides read TGCGCCAGCAGCTTGGCCCCAGGCGGGGGAACCTACAATGAGCAGTTCTTC.

This clone has more than one count but fewer than ten. This sequence joins TRBV18 and TRBJ2-7; D is undetermined. The V end was cut by 3 bases, the J end by 0 bases, with 9 bases between. Germline V gives CDR1 KGHSH, CDR2 LQKENI. The CDR3 spans 14 residues. CDR3 protein: CASSPSSSSYEQYF. The CDR3 DNA reads TGTGCCAGCTCACCCAGTTCCAGCTCCTACGAGCAGTACTTC. Drawing the rest from reference TRBV18 and TRBJ2-7, the complete variable domain is NAGVMQNPRHLVRRRGQEARLRCSPMKGHSHVYWYRQLPEEGLKFMVYLQKENIIDESGMPKERFSAEFPKEGPSILRIQQVVRGDSAAYFCASSPSSSSYEQYFGPGTRLTVT.

This clone has only one observation. The rearrangement uses TRBV6-1 and TRBJ1-3; TRBD1 aligns across 10 bases. Germline V gene sequence: CDR1 MNHNS, CDR2 SASEGT. This CDR3 is built from 16 residues. Germline trimming cut 3 bases from V and 0 bases from J; bases unmatched to any gene: 2. The CDR3 is CASSEGQGFSGNTIYF. Here the CDR3 DNA reads TGTGCCAGCAGTGAGGGACAGGGGTTCTCTGGAAACACCATATATTTT.

V and J are TRBV7-2 and TRBJ1-1; 7 bases agree with TRBD1. The CDR3 consists of 15 residues. The junction had 6 bases not matched to a gene; V was cut back by 5 bases and J by 0 bases. Germline V CDR1 and CDR2: SGHTA, FQGNSA. CDR3 sequence: CASSPQTGVNTEAFF. CDR3 coding DNA: TGTGCCAGCAGCCCACAAACAGGGGTGAACACTGAAGCTTTCTTT.

The chain joins TRBV10-3 to TRBJ2-7, with 11 bases aligning to TRBD2. CDR1 and CDR2 from the germline V gene are ENHRY and SYGVKD. The CDR3 extends over 17 amino acids. Germline trimming cut 5 bases from V and 1 base from J; bases unmatched to any gene: 10. The CDR3 region is CAISFSGGETSSYEQYF. The DNA of the CDR3 is TGTGCCATCAGTTTTAGCGGGGGGGAAACCTCATCCTACGAGCAGTACTTC.

The rearrangement links TRBV4-1 to TRBJ1-5, with a possible D match to TRBD1 (5 bases). The CDR3 has 16 amino acids. Germline V lookup: CDR1 MGHRA, CDR2 YSYEKL. Trimming took 0 bases from V and 2 from J, leaving 11 bases between them. CDR3 nucleotide sequence: TGCGCCAGCAGCCAAGATGGGGGAGGGGGCAATCAGCCCCAGCATTTT. This codes for CASSQDGGGGNQPQHF.

The rearrangement joins TRBV28 to TRBJ2-1, with 10 bases that match TRBD1. V was clipped by 5 bases and J by 9 bases; unmatched bases: 10. CDR3 length: 15 amino acids. The germline V gene encodes CDR1 MDHEN and CDR2 SYDVKM. The CDR3 sequence is CASSLDRGQVSEQFF. The CDR3 DNA follows: TGTGCCAGCAGTCTCGACAGGGGGCAAGTGAGTGAGCAGTTCTTC.